This T cell receptor (beta chain) emerged from a study of CD8 T cells in Susac syndrome. Random hexamers were used to reverse transcribe the RNA input (roughly 0.5 to 1 ug). TCRdb passed the immunoSEQ multiplex PCR reads through MiXCR, listing each CDR3 protein once. There are 40,000 to 55,000 distinct CDR3 sequences in the sample; 80% to 95% occur only once, and less than 0.55% lies in the top ten. Peripheral blood CD8+ and CD4+ T cells were profiled by TCR beta sequencing. The healthy controls were matched to patients by age and sex. The V gene lost 6 bases and the J gene lost 7 bases, with 21 bases spanning the gap. The CDR3 consists of 15 residues. Germline CDR1 is SQVTM and CDR2 is ANQGSEA.

The clonotype originates from a human donor in good health. The V gene is TRBV29-1, the J gene TRBJ2-2; D call uncertain. The sequenced sample consisted of CD8+ T cells from PBMCs. Written as DNA, the CDR3 is TGCAGCGTGCCCCTTGGGCTTGGGTCGGGCGGGGAGCTGTTTTTT. Translating gives CSVPLGLGSGGELFF.